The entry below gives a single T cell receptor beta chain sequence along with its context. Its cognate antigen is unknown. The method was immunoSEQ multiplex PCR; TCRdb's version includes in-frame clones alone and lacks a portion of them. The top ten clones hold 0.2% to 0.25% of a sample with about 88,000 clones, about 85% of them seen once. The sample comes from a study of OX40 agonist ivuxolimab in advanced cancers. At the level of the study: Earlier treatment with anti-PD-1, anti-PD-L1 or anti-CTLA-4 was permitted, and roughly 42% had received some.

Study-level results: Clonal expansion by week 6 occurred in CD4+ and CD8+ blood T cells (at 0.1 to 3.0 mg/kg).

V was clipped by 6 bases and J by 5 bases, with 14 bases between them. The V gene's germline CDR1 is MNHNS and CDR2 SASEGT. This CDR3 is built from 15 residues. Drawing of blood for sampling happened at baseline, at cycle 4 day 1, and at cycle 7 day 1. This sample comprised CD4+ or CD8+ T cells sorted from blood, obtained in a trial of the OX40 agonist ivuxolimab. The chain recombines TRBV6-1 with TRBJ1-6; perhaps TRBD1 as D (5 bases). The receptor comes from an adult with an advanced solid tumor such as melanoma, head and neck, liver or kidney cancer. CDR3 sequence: CASRVFRENNSPLHF. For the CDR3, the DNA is TGTGCCAGCAGAGTATTCAGGGAAAATAATTCACCCCTCCACTTT.